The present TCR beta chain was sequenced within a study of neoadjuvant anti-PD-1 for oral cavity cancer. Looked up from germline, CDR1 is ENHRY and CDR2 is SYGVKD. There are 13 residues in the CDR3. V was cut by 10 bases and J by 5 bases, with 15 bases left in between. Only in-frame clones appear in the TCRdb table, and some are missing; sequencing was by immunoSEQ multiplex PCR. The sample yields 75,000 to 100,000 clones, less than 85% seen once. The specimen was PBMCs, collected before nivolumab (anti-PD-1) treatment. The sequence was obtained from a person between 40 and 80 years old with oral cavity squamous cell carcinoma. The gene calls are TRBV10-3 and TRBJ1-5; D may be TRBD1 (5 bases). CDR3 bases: TGTGCCACCAAAGTCACCAGGGATCAGCCCCAGCATTTT. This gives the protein CATKVTRDQPQHF.